A single sample is the source of the 19 T cell receptor beta chains below, sequenced in a study of Tregs in tolerant kidney transplant recipients. Sequenced by immunoSEQ multiplex PCR; TCRdb stores in-frame clones only, minus some. This table holds 31,000 or so clones. Sequencing was performed on CD8+ T cells from blood, taken before the transplant. The receptors originated from a human donor who received a combined kidney and bone marrow transplant.

As for this clone: From the germline J gene comes the end of the CDR3, since the read stops 3 residues before it. The chain recombines TRBV11-2 with TRBJ1-2, with TRBD1 matching 11 bases. This CDR3 has 14 amino acids. Germline CDR1 reads SGHAT; CDR2 reads FQNNGV. The covered CDR3 bases are TGTGCCAGCAGCACGGGACAGGGGGTGGGGGGC. Translating gives CASSTGQGVGG. The CDR3 as a whole reads CASSTGQGVGGYTF.

In the case of this clone: The read halts 3 residues ahead of the CDR3 end, with the missing end drawn from the germline J gene. The chain carries TRBV6-2 or TRBV6-3 and TRBJ2-2, with 7 bases fitting TRBD1. The length of the CDR3 is 17 residues. Trimming removed 7 bases from V and 0 bases from J; junction bases left unmatched: 11. CDR1 and CDR2 from the germline V gene are MNHEY and SVGEGT. The CDR3 DNA, read in part, is TGTGCCAGCACCCTACCCTTCGACAGGGCGAACACCGGGGAG. It yields the protein CASTLPFDRANTGE. The full CDR3 reads CASTLPFDRANTGELFF.

About this clone itself: The read terminates 3 residues before the CDR3 end, so the remaining end is supplied by the germline J gene. This chain joins TRBV11-2 and TRBJ1-2; no clear D gene. The CDR3 spans 12 residues. The V gene's germline CDR1 is SGHAT and CDR2 FQNNGV. The CDR3 loop is CASSSAAEGYTF. CDR3 DNA (partial): TGTGCCAGCAGCTCGGCGGCGGAAGGC.

With respect to this clone: The read ends 3 residues early relative to the CDR3; the germline J gene fills the gap. V and J are TRBV7-9 and TRBJ2-2; 8 nucleotides line up with TRBD1. This CDR3 spans 15 amino acids. Germline V gene lookup returns CDR1 SEHNR and CDR2 FQNEAQ (reference sequence). Trimming cost V 5 bases and J 6 bases; bases outside gene matches: 8. The covered CDR3 bases are TGTGCCAGCAGCCATCCTCAACAGGGGGCCGGGGAG. This sequence encodes CASSHPQQGAGE. The full CDR3 protein reads CASSHPQQGAGELFF.

Remarks on this clone: The read terminates 3 residues before the CDR3 end, so the remaining end is supplied by the germline J gene. The V and J genes are TRBV19 and TRBJ2-2; no firm D call. The CDR3 has 14 amino acids. The V gene lost 2 bases and the J gene lost 1 base, with 5 bases spanning the gap. CDR1 is LNHDA and CDR2 is SQIVND in the germline V gene (reference sequence). The DNA read from the CDR3 is TGTGCCAGTAGTATATCCGGGAACACCGGGGAG. Its translation is CASSISGNTGE. The whole CDR3 region reads CASSISGNTGELFF.

Remarks on this clone: The CDR3 end falls 3 residues outside the read, so it is completed with the germline J gene. The chain employs TRBV20-1 and TRBJ2-7, with D perhaps TRBD2 (6 bases). The CDR3 is made up of 14 amino acids. V was cut by 1 base and J by 3 bases, with 13 bases left in between. CDR1 and CDR2 from the germline V gene are DFQATT and SNEGSKA (reference sequence). CDR3 protein: CSARVTSPVYEQYF. The sequenced CDR3 bases are TGCAGTGCTAGAGTGACTAGTCCGGTCTACGAG.

About this clone: The read finishes 3 residues shy of the CDR3 end, and the germline J gene is used to complete it. The chain has TRBV2 and TRBJ2-7, with 9 bases that match TRBD1. CDR3 size: 14 residues. Germline V gene lookup returns CDR1 SNHLY and CDR2 FYNNEI. Trimming at V came to 5 bases and at J to 1 base, leaving 3 bases not matched to a gene. CDR3 sequence reads: CASSIGTGSYEQYF. The DNA read from the CDR3 is TGTGCCAGCAGTATAGGGACAGGGTCCTACGAG. Together with reference TRBV2 and TRBJ2-7, the CDR3 gives the full variable domain: EPEVTQTPSHQVTQMGQEVILRCVPISNHLYFYWYRQILGQKVEFLVSFYNNEISEKSEIFDDQFSVERPDGSNFTLKIRSTKLEDSAMYFCASSIGTGSYEQYFGPGTRLTVT.

About this clone: The read ends 3 residues shy of where the CDR3 ends; the end is completed using the germline J gene. The J gene is TRBJ2-3, the V gene TRBV19; possibly TRBD2 for D (6 bases). The CDR3 is 15 amino acids. Trimming took off 6 bases at V and 2 bases at J, with 15 bases between the two ends. Germline CDR1 reads LNHDA; CDR2 reads SQIVND (reference sequence). The sequenced CDR3 bases are TGTGCCAGTAGCTGGGACTTGCAGAACACAGATACG. It specifies CASSWDLQNTDT. The CDR3, in full, reads CASSWDLQNTDTQYF.

On this clone: The read is 3 residues too short to cover the CDR3 end, so that end is filled in from the germline J gene. V gene TRBV19 combines with J gene TRBJ2-2, with 9 bases lining up with TRBD2. From germline, CDR1 is LNHDA and CDR2 SQIVND (reference sequence). The CDR3 has 16 residues. The covered CDR3 bases are TGTGCCAGTACACCGTCCGGGACTAGCTGGTACAATGAG. Amino acid sequence: CASTPSGTSWYNE. The CDR3 as a whole reads CASTPSGTSWYNELFF.

Notes on this clone: The DNA ends 3 residues before the CDR3 does, and the rest of the CDR3 is filled in from the germline J gene. The gene calls are TRBV29-1 and TRBJ2-4, with 7 positions matching TRBD1. Looked up from germline, CDR1 is SQVTM and CDR2 is ANQGSEA. This CDR3 is 12 amino acids long. V shed 7 bases, J shed 4 bases, and the junction held 4 bases outside the gene matches. The part of the CDR3 DNA that was read is TGCAGCGCTCCGGGACAGAAAAACATT. Encoded protein: CSAPGQKNI. Given in full, the CDR3 is CSAPGQKNIQYF.

As to this clone: The CDR3 goes on 3 residues after the read ends, and that part is filled in from the germline J gene. J is TRBJ2-1 and V is TRBV27, with 7 bases fitting TRBD2. CDR1 is MNHEY and CDR2 is SMNVEV in the germline V gene (reference sequence). V was pared by 7 bases and J by 0 bases, with 6 bases of the junction left unmatched. The CDR3 is 15 residues long. CDR3 bases read: TGTGCCAGCACCCTTCGCGGGAGCTCCTACAATGAG. Encoded protein: CASTLRGSSYNE. From start to end, the CDR3 is CASTLRGSSYNEQFF.

A word on this clone: The CDR3 end lies 3 residues beyond the end of the read and is filled in from the germline J gene. The rearrangement joins TRBV7-9 to TRBJ1-3; D gene ambiguous. This CDR3 has 15 amino acids. CDR1 and CDR2 (germline): SEHNR, FQNEAQ (reference sequence). The V end lost 1 base, the J end lost 2 bases, and 9 bases lay between the germline ends. The CDR3 bases that were read are TGTGCCAGCAGCTTAGTCGTGACACCTGGAAACACC. This encodes CASSLVVTPGNT. The entire CDR3 protein reads CASSLVVTPGNTIYF.

With respect to this clone: The read ends 3 residues before the CDR3 terminus; that terminus is restored from the germline J gene. The chain recombines TRBV30 with TRBJ2-2; 13 nucleotides agree with TRBD2. J lost 2 bases, V lost 6 bases, and 9 bases had no gene match. CDR3 length equals 17 residues. Germline CDR1 GTSNPN, CDR2 SVGIG (reference sequence). Incomplete CDR3 DNA: TGTGCCTGTCCCGGGACTAGCGGGACTACTAACACCGGGGAG. Translation: CACPGTSGTTNTGE. The full CDR3 is CACPGTSGTTNTGELFF.

Worth noting for this clone: Read sequence stops 3 residues before the CDR3 end, and the germline J gene provides the missing end. This chain uses TRBV2 with TRBJ2-1; 9 nucleotides line up with TRBD1. Germline V gene sequence: CDR1 SNHLY, CDR2 FYNNEI. Losses at the gene ends were 2 bases for V and 9 bases for J; bases not matched to a gene: 5. This CDR3 contains 14 residues. The DNA read from the CDR3 is TGTGCCAGCAGTGAATTACAGGGGGCGGGTGAG. This codes for CASSELQGAGE. The whole CDR3 protein is CASSELQGAGEQFF.

With regard to this clone: The missing CDR3 end, 3 residues past where the read stops, is filled in from the germline J gene. The gene calls are TRBV7-6 and TRBJ2-5; TRBD1 aligns across 7 bases. V shed 4 bases, J shed 5 bases, and the junction held 7 bases outside the gene matches. Germline CDR1 is SGHVS and CDR2 is FNYEAQ. The CDR3 totals 14 residues. The covered CDR3 bases are TGTGCCAGCAGCTCACCAGACAGGGAGGAGACC. Translated: CASSSPDREET. The whole CDR3 protein reads CASSSPDREETQYF.

The CDR3 DNA, read in part, is TGTGCCAGTAGTGTTACAGCATATAGCAATCAGCCC. Its translation: CASSVTAYSNQP. The CDR3 in its entirety is CASSVTAYSNQPQHF. This chain uses TRBV19 with TRBJ1-5; the D is unclear. The missing CDR3 end, 3 residues past where the read stops, is filled in from the germline J gene. CDR1 LNHDA and CDR2 SQIVND come from the germline V gene (reference sequence). Trimming stripped 5 bases from V and 0 bases from J, with 11 bases between. This CDR3 has 15 residues.

Comment on this clone: Read coverage stops 3 residues before the CDR3 terminus; the germline J gene supplies the remainder. The V and J genes are TRBV5-6 and TRBJ2-1, with TRBD1 matching 7 bases. This CDR3 region has 15 residues. The junction had 8 bases not matched to a gene; V was cut back by 3 bases and J by 5 bases. Germline CDR1 SGHDT, CDR2 YYEEEE. This chain's CDR3 is CASSSSQGVNNEQFF. CDR3 DNA (partial): TGTGCCAGCAGCTCCAGTCAGGGGGTGAACAATGAG.

A note on this clone: Sequencing ends 3 residues short of the CDR3 end; the germline J gene provides the rest. The genes are TRBV2 and TRBJ2-1; 8 bases fit TRBD2. J was trimmed by 4 bases and V by 1 base; bases with no gene match: 3. The CDR3 is 15 amino acids. Germline CDR1 reads SNHLY; CDR2 reads FYNNEI. The CDR3 here is CASSEEGLVYNEQFF. CDR3 DNA, as far as it was read: TGTGCCAGCAGTGAAGAGGGACTAGTGTACAATGAG.

Remarks on this clone: Read data end 3 residues before the CDR3 end; the end is taken from the germline J gene. The genes are TRBV29-1 and TRBJ2-1, with TRBD2 matching 16 bases. V shed 6 bases, J shed 2 bases, and the junction held 7 bases outside the gene matches. Germline CDR1 reads SQVTM; CDR2 reads ANQGSEA. This CDR3 has 17 amino acids. The CDR3 protein is CSVPGLAGGRAYNEQFF. CDR3 bases read: TGCAGCGTCCCGGGACTAGCGGGAGGGCGGGCCTACAATGAG.